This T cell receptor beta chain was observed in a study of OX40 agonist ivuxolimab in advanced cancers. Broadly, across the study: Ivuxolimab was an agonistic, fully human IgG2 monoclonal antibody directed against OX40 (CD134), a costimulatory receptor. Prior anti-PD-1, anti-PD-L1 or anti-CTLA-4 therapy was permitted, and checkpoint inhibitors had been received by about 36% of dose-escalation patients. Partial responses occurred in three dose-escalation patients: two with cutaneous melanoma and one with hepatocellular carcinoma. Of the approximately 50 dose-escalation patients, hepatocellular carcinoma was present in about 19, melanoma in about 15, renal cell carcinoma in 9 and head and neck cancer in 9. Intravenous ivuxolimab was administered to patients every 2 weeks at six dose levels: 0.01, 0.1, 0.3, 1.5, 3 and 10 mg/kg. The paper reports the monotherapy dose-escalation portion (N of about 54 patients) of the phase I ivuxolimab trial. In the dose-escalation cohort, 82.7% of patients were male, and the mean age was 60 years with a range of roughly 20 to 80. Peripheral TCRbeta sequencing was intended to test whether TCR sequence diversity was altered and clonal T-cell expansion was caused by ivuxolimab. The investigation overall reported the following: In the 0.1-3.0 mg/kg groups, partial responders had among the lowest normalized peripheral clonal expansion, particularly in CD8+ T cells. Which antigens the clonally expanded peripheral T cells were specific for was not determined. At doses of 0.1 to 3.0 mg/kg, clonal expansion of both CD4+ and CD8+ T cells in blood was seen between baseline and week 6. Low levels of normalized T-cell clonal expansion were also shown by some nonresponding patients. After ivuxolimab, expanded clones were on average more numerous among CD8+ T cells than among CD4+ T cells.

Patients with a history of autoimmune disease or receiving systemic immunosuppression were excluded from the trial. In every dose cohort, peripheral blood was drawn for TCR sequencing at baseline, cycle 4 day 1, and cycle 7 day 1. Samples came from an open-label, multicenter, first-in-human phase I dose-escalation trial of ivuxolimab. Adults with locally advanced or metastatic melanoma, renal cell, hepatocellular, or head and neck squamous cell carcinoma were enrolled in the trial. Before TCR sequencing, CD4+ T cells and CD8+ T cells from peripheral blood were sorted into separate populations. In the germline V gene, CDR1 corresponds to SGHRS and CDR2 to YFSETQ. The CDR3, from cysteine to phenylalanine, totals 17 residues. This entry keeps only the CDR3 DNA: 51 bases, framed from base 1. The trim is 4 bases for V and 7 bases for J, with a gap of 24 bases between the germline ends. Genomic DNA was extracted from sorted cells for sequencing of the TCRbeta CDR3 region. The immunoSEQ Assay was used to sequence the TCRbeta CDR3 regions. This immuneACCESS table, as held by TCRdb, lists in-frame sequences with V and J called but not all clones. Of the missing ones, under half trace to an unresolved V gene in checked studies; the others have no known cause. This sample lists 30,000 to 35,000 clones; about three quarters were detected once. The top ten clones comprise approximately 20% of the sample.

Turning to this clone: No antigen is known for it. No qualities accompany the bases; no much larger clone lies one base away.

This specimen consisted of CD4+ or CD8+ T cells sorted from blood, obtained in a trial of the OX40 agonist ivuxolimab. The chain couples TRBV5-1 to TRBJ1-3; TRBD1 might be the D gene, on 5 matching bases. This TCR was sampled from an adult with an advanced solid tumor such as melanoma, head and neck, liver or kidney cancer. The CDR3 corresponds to CASSLGSGLRTGNTIYF. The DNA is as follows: TGCGCCAGCAGCCTTGGGTCGGGACTCCGGACGGGGAACACCATATATTTT.